This T cell receptor beta chain was profiled in a study of cytomegalovirus exposure and HLA in healthy donors. Study results and caveats: The investigators catalogued some 150 TCR beta chains as cytomegalovirus-associated. Confirmation was obtained in vitro that three CMV-associated chains are specific for CMV antigens.

Of note for this clone: The antigen is not known.

Here immunoSEQ multiplex PCR was the method, and the copy in TCRdb shows in-frame clones only, minus some. This repertoire shows around 300,000 clones, around 87% found once; its top ten account for more than 0.9%. The TCR was taken from a woman in her twenties or thirties in good health and CMV-seropositive. Specimen: PBMCs.

The chain's CDR3 is CASSLTSGGQETQYF. The DNA for the CDR3 is TGTGCCAGCAGTTTGACTAGCGGGGGGCAAGAGACCCAGTACTTC. This chain joins TRBV27 and TRBJ2-5; 13 nucleotides match TRBD2. Germline CDR1 is MNHEY and CDR2 is SMNVEV (reference sequence). CDR3 length: 15 residues. V lost 3 bases and J lost 2; bases outside the gene matches: 0.